These 21 T cell receptor beta chains were sequenced from one sample in a study of shared clonotypes between healthy human individuals. In the naive CD8 group, cells lacked CD45RO and were positively selected for CCR7, so terminally differentiated effector memory CD45RA+ cells were left out. Libraries were prepared by immunoSEQ multiplex PCR; TCRdb keeps only in-frame clonotypes and omits some of them. The sample lists hundreds of thousands of clones, around 96% occurring once. Sequences were obtained from naive CD8+ T cells sorted from blood. These receptors originate from a woman aged 25 to 39 in good health.

The chain uses TRBV5-6 and TRBJ2-1; D unresolved. This CDR3 is built from 13 residues. The ends were cut back, 2 bases at V and 6 bases at J, with 9 bases in the middle. Per the germline V gene, CDR1 is SGHDT and CDR2 is YYEEEE. The CDR3 DNA is TGTGCCAGCAGCTTCCAGCTTGGCAATGAGCAGTTCTTC. Amino acids: CASSFQLGNEQFF.

The chain joins TRBV9 to TRBJ1-1; D may be TRBD1 (6 bases). The CDR3 has 15 amino acids. V lost 0 bases, J lost 4 bases, and 13 bases lay in between. Per germline, CDR1 SGDLS and CDR2 YYNGEE. CDR3 in DNA: TGTGCCAGCAGCGTAGGTAGAAGGGGGAGCACTGAAGCTTTCTTT. Its translation is CASSVGRRGSTEAFF.

This chain connects TRBV4-1 to TRBJ2-7; possible D gene TRBD2, 6 bases. Per the germline V gene, CDR1 is MGHRA and CDR2 is YSYEKL. CDR3 length equals 16 residues. V was pared by 4 bases and J by 0 bases, with 16 bases between. In DNA form, the CDR3 reads TGCGCCAGCAGCCGCGGCTCGGGACTGGGCTCCTACGAGCAGTACTTC. The encoded protein is CASSRGSGLGSYEQYF.

CDR3 sequence: CASSLVSAPGSGANVLTF. The CDR3 DNA reads TGTGCCAGCAGCTTAGTGAGCGCCCCGGGCTCTGGGGCCAACGTCCTGACTTTC. The genes are TRBV7-8 and TRBJ2-6; no reliable D call. Deletions cut 1 base from V and 0 bases from J, with 13 bases between. Per germline, CDR1 SGHVS and CDR2 FQNEAQ. The CDR3 sequence is 18 residues long.

The CDR3 loop is CAWLGQGIHEQFF. The CDR3 DNA reads TGTGCCTGGCTAGGACAGGGGATCCATGAGCAGTTCTTC. The chain recombines TRBV30 with TRBJ2-1; TRBD1 matches at 9 bases. The CDR3 covers 13 residues. The J segment lost 8 bases and the V segment lost 5 bases, leaving 7 bases of the junction unmatched. Germline V lookup: CDR1 GTSNPN, CDR2 SVGIG (reference sequence).

This chain joins TRBV28 and TRBJ1-2, with 10 bases identical to TRBD1. Germline values: CDR1 MDHEN, CDR2 SYDVKM. CDR3 size: 15 residues. The junction had 4 bases not matched to a gene; V was cut back by 3 bases and J by 3 bases. This CDR3 is CASSFRDRGYYGYTF. CDR3 in DNA: TGTGCCAGCAGTTTCCGGGACAGGGGTTACTATGGCTACACCTTC.

The DNA for the CDR3 is TGCAGCGTTATAGGACAGGGGACGTACAATGAGCAGTTCTTC. It encodes CSVIGQGTYNEQFF. The chain carries TRBV29-1 and TRBJ2-1; the match to TRBD1 covers 9 bases. Germline V gene data show CDR1 as SQVTM and CDR2 as ANQGSEA. The junction had 6 bases not matched to a gene; V was cut back by 5 bases and J by 4 bases. The CDR3 is made up of 14 amino acids.

This clone was found once. The genes are TRBV29-1 and TRBJ2-1; the D gene is possibly TRBD1 (5 bases). The CDR3 covers 12 residues. Germline lookup yields CDR1 SQVTM and CDR2 ANQGSEA. V shed 6 bases and J shed 8 bases, with 14 bases lying between them. DNA for the CDR3: TGCAGCGTGTTTCAGGGTTCGGATGAGCAGTTCTTC. Protein sequence: CSVFQGSDEQFF.

The chain links TRBV13 to TRBJ2-2; 7 bases match TRBD2. From germline, CDR1 is PRHDT and CDR2 FYEKMQ (reference sequence). The V segment lost 5 bases and the J segment 1 base; nucleotides outside the gene matches: 13. This CDR3 contains 18 residues. The CDR3 loop reads CASSPRGVARMNTGELFF. CDR3 in DNA: TGTGCCAGCAGCCCCCGGGGGGTAGCACGGATGAACACCGGGGAGCTGTTTTTT.

This clone appeared once. Other nucleotide sequences in the sample specify the same CDR3. DNA of the CDR3: TGTGCCAGCAGTTCCCTAGCGGGCCGCTACGAGCAGTACTTC. Protein sequence: CASSSLAGRYEQYF. This chain joins TRBV28 and TRBJ2-7, with 8 positions matching TRBD2. V lost 4 bases to trimming and J lost 3 bases; unmatched junction nucleotides: 5. The germline V gene has CDR1 MDHEN and CDR2 SYDVKM. CDR3 length: 14 residues.

This clone appeared once. The rearrangement links TRBV5-5 to TRBJ2-7; TRBD1 is a possible D gene (6 bases). In germline, CDR1 is SGHKS, CDR2 YYEKEE (reference sequence). V was trimmed by 2 bases and J by 0 bases, leaving 9 bases between them. This CDR3 region has 14 residues. In DNA form, the CDR3 reads TGTGCCAGCAGCTTCACAGGGAGCTCCTACGAGCAGTACTTC. Its protein product is CASSFTGSSYEQYF.

This chain connects TRBV4-2 to TRBJ2-2; 9 nucleotides align to TRBD1. Unmatched junction bases numbered 12, after V lost 4 bases and J lost 0 bases. Per the germline V gene, CDR1 is LGHNA and CDR2 is YNFKEQ. CDR3 length: 19 residues. The CDR3 protein is CASSLFTGTGNANTGELFF. DNA of the CDR3: TGTGCCAGCAGCCTATTCACCGGGACAGGGAACGCGAACACCGGGGAGCTGTTTTTT.

The chain employs TRBV28 and TRBJ2-5; no firm D call. The germline V gene encodes CDR1 MDHEN and CDR2 SYDVKM. The V gene lost 3 bases and the J gene lost 2 bases, with 13 bases spanning the gap. The CDR3 is 15 residues long. The CDR3 DNA is TGTGCCAGCAGTTTCCTGGTGGCAGATCAAGAGACCCAGTACTTC. Its protein is CASSFLVADQETQYF.

J is TRBJ2-2 and V is TRBV7-8, with D maybe TRBD1 (5 bases). The V end lost 5 bases, the J end lost 7 bases, and 17 bases lay between the germline ends. The CDR3 loop spans 15 amino acids. In germline, CDR1 is SGHVS, CDR2 FQNEAQ. The chain's CDR3 is CASSPLAGPVGELFF. CDR3 nucleotide sequence: TGTGCCAGCAGCCCTCTCGCAGGGCCTGTCGGGGAGCTGTTTTTT.

This chain uses TRBV28 with TRBJ2-1; perhaps TRBD2 as D (6 bases). The CDR3 sequence is 14 residues long. V lost 4 bases, J lost 6 bases, and 13 bases lay in between. Germline V gives CDR1 MDHEN, CDR2 SYDVKM. The CDR3 DNA sequence: TGTGCCAGCAGTTATCCGGGACTTTCCAATGAGCAGTTCTTC. Translation gives CASSYPGLSNEQFF.

The chain's CDR3 is CASGLGQDNEQYF. The CDR3 DNA sequence: TGTGCTAGTGGCCTAGGGCAGGACAACGAGCAGTACTTC. This chain joins TRBV12-5 and TRBJ2-7; D possibly corresponds to TRBD1 (5 bases). Germline lookup yields CDR1 LGHNT and CDR2 FRNRAP. Trimming removed 6 bases at V and 5 bases at J, with 14 bases between. This CDR3 is built from 13 residues.

The count of this clone is one. The chain is built from TRBV28 and TRBJ2-1, with 14 bases matching TRBD2. Losses at the gene ends were 3 bases for V and 6 bases for J; bases not matched to a gene: 10. In germline, CDR1 is MDHEN, CDR2 SYDVKM. The CDR3 consists of 18 residues. DNA for the CDR3: TGTGCCAGCAGTTTGACAGAGCCGGGACTAGCGGGAGCCAATGAGCAGTTCTTC. Its protein is CASSLTEPGLAGANEQFF. Combining the CDR3 with reference TRBV28 and TRBJ2-1 gives the whole variable domain DVKVTQSSRYLVKRTGEKVFLECVQDMDHENMFWYRQDPGLGLRLIYFSYDVKMKEKGDIPEGYSVSREKKERFSLILESASTNQTSMYLCASSLTEPGLAGANEQFFGPGTRLTVL.

The rearrangement uses TRBV5-1 and TRBJ2-7, with TRBD1 identical over 7 bases. V was clipped by 3 bases and J by 3 bases; unmatched bases: 15. Germline V lookup: CDR1 SGHRS, CDR2 YFSETQ. The CDR3 loop spans 17 amino acids. The CDR3 DNA is TGCGCCAGCAGCTCTTCCCCGAGACAGGGACCCTTCTACGAGCAGTACTTC. It encodes CASSSSPRQGPFYEQYF.

On this clone itself: Distinct nucleotide sequences in the sample also encode this CDR3. This chain's CDR3 is CATRTGITTSTDTQYF. The CDR3, as DNA: TGTGCCACCAGAACCGGGATCACGACTAGCACAGATACGCAGTATTTT. This chain joins TRBV15 and TRBJ2-3; a weak D match, TRBD2 (5 bases). CDR1 LNHNV and CDR2 YYDKDF come from the germline V gene (reference sequence). This CDR3 region has 16 residues. The V end lost 6 bases, the J end lost 0 bases, and 16 bases lay between the germline ends.

The rearrangement uses TRBV28 and TRBJ2-5; D gene uncertain. This CDR3 spans 13 amino acids. CDR1 is MDHEN and CDR2 is SYDVKM in the germline V gene. V shed 5 bases and J shed 4 bases, with 11 bases lying between them. The CDR3 region has the DNA TGTGCCAGCAGTCAGACACTCGGAGAGACCCAGTACTTC. The encoded protein is CASSQTLGETQYF.

This clone was counted a single time. The J gene is TRBJ2-2, the V gene TRBV29-1; TRBD2 matches 14 bases. The germline CDR1 and CDR2 sequences are SQVTM and ANQGSEA. This CDR3 contains 18 residues. With 6 bases clipped from V and 6 bases from J, the junction kept 15 bases outside the gene matches. CDR3 residues: CSVAGTSGSPLRPGELFF. CDR3 in DNA: TGCAGCGTCGCCGGGACTAGCGGGAGCCCCTTAAGACCCGGGGAGCTGTTTTTT.